This TCR beta chain originates from a study of T cell responses to AZD1222 COVID-19 vaccine. Across the study: Whether given at about 4 or about 12 weeks, second doses were pooled. General study points: The reported proportion of spike-specific TCRs targeting unmutated variant regions was nearly half. Repertoires were collected only later (after the peak T cell response had occurred).

This clone was counted only a few times. Its cognate antigen is unknown. This CDR3 spans 15 amino acids. Trimming stripped 0 bases from V and 3 bases from J, with 8 bases between. Germline V gives CDR1 LGHNA, CDR2 YNFKEQ. The assay was immunoSEQ multiplex PCR, and TCRdb's table has in-frame clones only and misses some. The sample lists roughly 100,000 clones, roughly 83% seen once, with approximately 17% in the top ten. Material: peripheral blood, obtained on day 0 of AZD1222 vaccination. This clonotype was obtained from an adult in good health. The chain employs TRBV4-2 and TRBJ1-4; D is perhaps TRBD1 (5 bases). Here the CDR3 reads CASSQDWGANEKLFF. CDR3 DNA: TGTGCCAGCAGCCAAGATTGGGGGGCTAATGAAAAACTGTTTTTT.